What follows is one T cell receptor beta chain and its context. The sample is drawn from a study of cytomegalovirus exposure and HLA in healthy donors. The PCR used 60 Vbeta and 13 Jbeta primers. Some clones are missing from TCRdb's copy, which holds only in-frame ones; the method was immunoSEQ multiplex PCR. The data contain roughly 200,000 clones, 77% of them seen just once; the ten biggest clones take up roughly 2.5%. The CDR3 has 14 amino acids. The TCR sequence derives from a woman aged 60-75 years in good health and CMV-seropositive. What was sequenced was PBMCs. The chain employs TRBV12-1 and TRBJ2-3; no check of the table's D call, TRBD2, against the DNA was made. TRBV12-1 is a pseudogene segment. CDR3 residues: CASSSRGAGDTQYF. CDR3 coding DNA: TGTGCCAGCAGCTCTCGGGGGGCGGGGGATACGCAGTATTTT.